The next 2 T cell receptor beta chains were all read from a single sample in a study of cytomegalovirus exposure and HLA in healthy donors. The PCR contained 60 Vbeta and 13 Jbeta primers. Profiled with immunoSEQ multiplex PCR; TCRdb holds only in-frame clones, not every one. The sample holds approximately 53,000 clones, about 78% seen once. The material sequenced was PBMCs. The origin of the receptors is a man in his thirties or forties in good health and CMV-seropositive.

V usage is TRBV14 and J usage is TRBJ2-3, with unresolved D. This CDR3 contains 13 residues. CDR1 SGHDN and CDR2 FVKESK come from the germline V gene. Trimming cost V 2 bases and J 5 bases, with 8 bases left between them. The CDR3 sequence is CASSQLRVDTQYF. In nucleotides, the CDR3 is TGTGCCAGCAGCCAATTACGGGTAGATACGCAGTATTTT.

This clone was found a few times. The rearrangement joins TRBV4-1 to TRBJ2-5; 11 bases align to TRBD2. The CDR3 covers 15 residues. Germline V gives CDR1 MGHRA, CDR2 YSYEKL. V lost 1 base to trimming and J lost 5 bases; unmatched junction nucleotides: 3. The CDR3 bases are TGCGCCAGCAGCCAAGGACTAGCGGGGAGGGAGACCCAGTACTTC. Translation: CASSQGLAGRETQYF.